Sequencing of this T cell receptor (beta chain) was carried out in a study of CD8 T cells in Susac syndrome. The patients with Susac syndrome satisfied recently defined diagnostic criteria for either definite or probable disease. It was with random hexamers that roughly 0.45 to 1 ug RNA was reverse transcribed. It was immunoSEQ multiplex PCR that amplified TCR beta CDR3 across 54 Vbeta and 13 Jbeta. TCRdb reanalysed the immunoSEQ multiplex PCR reads using MiXCR and keeps one entry per CDR3 protein. The sample lists some 130,000 distinct CDR3 sequences; around 95% were seen once. CDR3 length: 16 amino acids. Trimming pared 0 bases from V and 0 bases from J, leaving 12 bases between. Germline V CDR1 and CDR2: MGHRA, YSYEKL.

This chain links TRBV4-1 with TRBJ2-7; D possibly uses TRBD1 or TRBD2 (5 bases each). The specimen was CD8+ T cells from PBMCs. This receptor was obtained from a human donor with Susac syndrome. The CDR3 DNA is TGCGCCAGCAGCCAAGAGATGGGACGAAACTCCTACGAGCAGTACTTC. Protein product: CASSQEMGRNSYEQYF.